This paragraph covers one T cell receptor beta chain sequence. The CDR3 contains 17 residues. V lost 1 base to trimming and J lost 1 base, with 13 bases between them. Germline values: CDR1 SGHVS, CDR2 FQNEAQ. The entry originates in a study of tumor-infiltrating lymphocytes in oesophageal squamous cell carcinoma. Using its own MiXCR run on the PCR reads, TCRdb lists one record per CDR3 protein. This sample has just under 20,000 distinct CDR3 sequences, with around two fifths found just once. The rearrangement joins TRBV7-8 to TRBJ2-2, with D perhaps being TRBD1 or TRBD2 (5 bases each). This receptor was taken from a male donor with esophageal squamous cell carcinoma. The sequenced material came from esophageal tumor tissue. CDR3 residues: CASSLGSGPLNTGELFF. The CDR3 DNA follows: TGTGCCAGCAGCTTAGGGTCGGGACCCTTGAACACCGGGGAGCTGTTTTTT.